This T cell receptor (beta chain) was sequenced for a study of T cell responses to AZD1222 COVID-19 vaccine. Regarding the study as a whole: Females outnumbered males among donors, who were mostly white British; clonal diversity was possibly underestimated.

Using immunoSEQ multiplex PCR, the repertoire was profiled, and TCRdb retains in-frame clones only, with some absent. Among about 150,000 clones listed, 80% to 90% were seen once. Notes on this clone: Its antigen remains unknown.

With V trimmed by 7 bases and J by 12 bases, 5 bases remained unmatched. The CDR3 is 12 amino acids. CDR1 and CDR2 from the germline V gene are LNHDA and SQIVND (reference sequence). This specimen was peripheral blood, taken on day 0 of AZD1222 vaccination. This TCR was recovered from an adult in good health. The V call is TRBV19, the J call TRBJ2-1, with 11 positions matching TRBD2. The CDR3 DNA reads TGTGCCAGTAAACAGACTAGCGGGGTGCAGTTCTTC. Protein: CASKQTSGVQFF.